This is a list of T cell receptor beta chains from one sample in a study of regulatory T cells in long-lasting Graves disease. TCRdb ran MiXCR on the multiplex PCR reads and lists one entry per CDR3 protein. The sample lists about 290,000 distinct CDR3 sequences; 20% to 25% were seen once. The source was peripheral blood mononuclear cells (PBMCs), collected when the disease was refractory, from a patient treated with antithyroid drugs. Receptors originate from a female donor with Graves disease. Each CDR3 is given with its conserved first and last residue.

CDR3	length	V	J
CASSYPRDRGRSQPQHF	17	TRBV6-9	TRBJ1-5
CASSLKMSTSGRAIRETQYF	20	TRBV7-2	TRBJ2-5
CASSLQGHGNQPQHF	15	TRBV28	TRBJ1-5
CASSQSDPGQGTMNTEAFF	19	TRBV4-2	TRBJ1-1
CSARDSGHTEAFF	13	TRBV20-1	TRBJ1-1
CASRDRVYEQYF	12	TRBV28	TRBJ2-7
CASSQELGYEQYF	13	TRBV4-3	TRBJ2-7
CAWSRGYQETQYF	13	TRBV30	TRBJ2-5
CACRDGTGEGEQYF	14	TRBV6-1	TRBJ2-7
CASSHNTADSGNTIYF	16	TRBV4-1	TRBJ1-3
CASSSYPGRKNNSPLHF	17	TRBV27	TRBJ1-6
CASSTQGTAYQPQHF	15	TRBV19	TRBJ1-5
CASSPASLAGGNEQYF	16	TRBV9	TRBJ2-7
CASSLQQGRLSEFAFF	16	TRBV12-3/TRBV12-4	TRBJ1-1
CASISRQGVSEQYF	14	TRBV6-1	TRBJ2-7
CSASGTDYSPLHF	13	TRBV20-1	TRBJ1-6
CSALTPGGSYEQYF	14	TRBV20-1	TRBJ2-7
CASSEGAGVKGNQPQHF	17	TRBV2	TRBJ1-5
CASSTLRGGYEQYF	14	TRBV2	TRBJ2-7
CASSLGLAGVSNEQFF	16	TRBV5-4	TRBJ2-1
CSASSGTVDTEAFF	14	TRBV20-1	TRBJ1-1
CASSKGLYEQYF	12	TRBV25-1	TRBJ2-7
CASSPFLSAGTQYF	14	TRBV5-6	TRBJ2-5
CASSDPGSHEQYF	13	TRBV5-1	TRBJ2-7
CSAQGAGGAWDTEAFF	16	TRBV20-1	TRBJ1-1
CASSSGREGRAGELFF	16	TRBV7-2	TRBJ2-2
CASRPGTTNYGYTF	14	TRBV28	TRBJ1-2
CASSSRDTNSPLHF	14	TRBV4-3	TRBJ1-6
CSARKDYEQYF	11	TRBV20-1	TRBJ2-7
CASSASGKTYEQYF	14	TRBV7-2	TRBJ2-7
CASRGQGVSSYEQYF	15	TRBV7-9	TRBJ2-7
CSAREQGDQPQHF	13	TRBV20-1	TRBJ1-5
CSGHPTGETQYF	12	TRBV29-1	TRBJ2-5
CASSSTSGRAGRGETQYF	18	TRBV12-3/TRBV12-4	TRBJ2-5
CASSSPETGSQLAPYNSPLHF	21	TRBV28	TRBJ1-6
CATSRLTGAGGYTF	14	TRBV15	TRBJ1-2
CASSFTPQETQYF	13	TRBV5-5	TRBJ2-5
CASSYSSGDHQETQYF	16	TRBV6-9	TRBJ2-5
CASSLLTGSSYEQYF	15	TRBV12-3/TRBV12-4	TRBJ2-7
CASSRVKTNEKLFF	14	TRBV28	TRBJ1-4
CAWSEREGRSFTDTQYF	17	TRBV30	TRBJ2-3
CASRCPGTGLSYEQYF	16	TRBV4-3	TRBJ2-7
CASSQHPGAASYEQYF	16	TRBV4-3	TRBJ2-7
CASSIGDTYEQYF	13	TRBV19	TRBJ2-7
CASSLQENIQYF	12	TRBV12-3/TRBV12-4	TRBJ2-4
CASGSGGTGVYEQYF	15	TRBV6-1	TRBJ2-7
CASSFGAVDTQYF	13	TRBV7-2	TRBJ2-3
CSARDQGTTSYEQYF	15	TRBV20-1	TRBJ2-7
CAISESRREGDEQFF	15	TRBV10-3	TRBJ2-1
CASSMNTGELFF	12	TRBV5-1	TRBJ2-2
CASSFDPTFDISNYGYTF	18	TRBV12-3/TRBV12-4	TRBJ1-2
CASGTGTGLQETQYF	15	TRBV12-5	TRBJ2-5
CASSPRAETTGELFF	15	TRBV3-1	TRBJ2-2
CASSPRAARDQPQHF	15	TRBV18	TRBJ1-5
CASSLTRGTDTQYF	14	TRBV27	TRBJ2-3
CAISKGAGHQETQYF	15	TRBV10-3	TRBJ2-5
CAISESVFPYNEQFF	15	TRBV10-3	TRBJ2-1
CSARVAGGIREEQYF	15	TRBV20-1	TRBJ2-7
CASSLEEGYSNQPQHF	16	TRBV7-9	TRBJ1-5
CASSLLAGDWSDTGELFF	18	TRBV28	TRBJ2-2